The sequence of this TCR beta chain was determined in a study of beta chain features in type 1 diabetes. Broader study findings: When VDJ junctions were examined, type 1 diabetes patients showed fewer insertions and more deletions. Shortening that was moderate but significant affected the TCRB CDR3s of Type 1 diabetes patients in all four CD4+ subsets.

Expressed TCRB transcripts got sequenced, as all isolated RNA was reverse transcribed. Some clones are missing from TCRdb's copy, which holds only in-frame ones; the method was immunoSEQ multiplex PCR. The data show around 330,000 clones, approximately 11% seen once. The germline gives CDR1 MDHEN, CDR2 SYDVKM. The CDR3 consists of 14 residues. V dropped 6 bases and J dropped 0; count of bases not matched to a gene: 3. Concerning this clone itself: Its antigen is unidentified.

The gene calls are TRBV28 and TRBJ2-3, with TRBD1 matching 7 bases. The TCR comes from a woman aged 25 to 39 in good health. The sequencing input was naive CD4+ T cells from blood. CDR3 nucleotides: TGTGCCAGCAGCCCGACAGGGAGCACAGATACGCAGTATTTT. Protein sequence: CASSPTGSTDTQYF.